This is a list of T cell receptor beta chains from one sample in a study of blood T cell repertoires in COVID-19. Assay: immunoSEQ multiplex PCR; the TCRdb copy retains only in-frame clones and omits some. The sample shows about 47,000 clones, around 90% of them seen only once. Sequencing input: peripheral blood. The receptor source for this set is a man aged 45 to 65 with active COVID-19. The CDR3 runs from the conserved cysteine through the conserved F or W. D genes are given only for firm matches. Only some rows state a clone size, as once, few, many or a class for expanded clones.

j_call clone_size v_call d_call cdr3_nt cdr3_aa
TRBJ1-6 - TRBV27 TRBD1 TGTGCCAGCGCCGGGACAGGAGATTCACCCCTCCACTTT CASAGTGDSPLHF
TRBJ1-5 - TRBV30 - TGTGCCTGGAGTGTGGCGTCGGGTCAGCCCCAGCATTTT CAWSVASGQPQHF
TRBJ1-2 - TRBV29-1 - TGCAGCGTTGCGAGGGGAGGGGACTATGGCTACACCTTC CSVARGGDYGYTF
TRBJ1-1 once TRBV5-1 - TGCGCCAGCAGCATCACAGGAATTGAGGCTGAAGCTTTCTTT CASSITGIEAEAFF
TRBJ1-2 - TRBV18 TRBD1 TGTGCCAGCTCACTAAGTCCGGGACAGGGAGGGGATGGCTACACCTTC CASSLSPGQGGDGYTF
TRBJ2-5 - TRBV5-1 TRBD1 TGCGCCAGCGGCCGACAGGGACGACACCAAGAGACCCAGTACTTC CASGRQGRHQETQYF
TRBJ2-7 - TRBV6-2/TRBV6-3 TRBD1 TGTGCCAGCAGTTACGGGACAGCCGAATACGAGCAGTACTTC CASSYGTAEYEQYF
TRBJ2-2 - TRBV6-4 TRBD1 TGTGCCAGCAGAGAGACAGGGCTTTGGAACACCGGGGAGCTGTTTTTT CASRETGLWNTGELFF
TRBJ2-1 - TRBV11-2 - TGTGCCAGCAGCTTAGGTTTCGATGAGCAGTTCTTC CASSLGFDEQFF
TRBJ2-1 - TRBV5-1 TRBD2 TGCGCCAGCAGCTTGATTACTAGCGGGAGTTACAATGAGCAGTTCTTC CASSLITSGSYNEQFF
TRBJ2-2 - TRBV4-1 TRBD1 TGCGCCAGCAGCCAGCCGTACAGGGGTTCATCCGGGGAGCTGTTTTTT CASSQPYRGSSGELFF
TRBJ2-3 - TRBV7-2 - TGTGCCAGCAGAGAAGGAGGGACAGATACGCAGTATTTT CASREGGTDTQYF
TRBJ2-2 - TRBV30 - TGTGCCTGGAGACGTCTTCTGGCTAGCGCGAACACCGGGGAGCTGTTTTTT CAWRRLLASANTGELFF
TRBJ2-2 - TRBV7-9 TRBD1 TGTGCCAGCAGCTTATACCGACAGGGTCGGACCGGGGAGCTGTTTTTT CASSLYRQGRTGELFF
TRBJ1-2 once TRBV5-6 - TGTGCCAGCAGCAAATCCCTCACCTTCGGGGATGGCTACACCTTC CASSKSLTFGDGYTF
TRBJ1-1 - TRBV4-2 - TGTGCCAGCAGCCAAGAATGGCGGGGGGCTAACACTGAAGCTTTCTTT CASSQEWRGANTEAFF
TRBJ1-2 - TRBV6-6 - TGTGCCAGCAGTTACGCGGGGGGTCATAATAACATCTACACCTTC CASSYAGGHNNIYTF
TRBJ2-5 - TRBV11-3 TRBD2 TGTGCCAGCAGCTTAGGGGAAGCGGGACCGTACCAAGAGACCCAGTACTTC CASSLGEAGPYQETQYF
TRBJ2-1 - TRBV7-8 - TGTGCCAGCAGCCGAGACAGGCGCGACGGGAATGAGCAGTTCTTC CASSRDRRDGNEQFF
TRBJ2-1 - TRBV5-1 TRBD2 TGCGCCAGCAGCTCTACCACGGGAGGGAGTGAGCAGTTCTTC CASSSTTGGSEQFF
TRBJ2-2 - TRBV5-1 TRBD2 TGCGCCAGCAGCCCGCTAGCGGGGGGCACCGGGGAGCTGTTTTTT CASSPLAGGTGELFF
TRBJ2-3 - TRBV5-1 - TGCGCCAGCAGCTCACCAGCTAGTCGGGGCACAGATACGCAGTATTTT CASSSPASRGTDTQYF
TRBJ2-5 - TRBV7-9 - TGTGCCAGCAGCTCCCCTAGCTCGGGGGAGACCCAGTACTTC CASSSPSSGETQYF
TRBJ1-2 - TRBV4-3 - TGCGCCAGCAGCCAAGTGGCAGGGGAGATCTATGGCTACACCTTC CASSQVAGEIYGYTF
TRBJ2-2 - TRBV5-1 TRBD2 TGCGCCAGCAGCAGCACTAGCGGATACAGCGGGGAGCTGTTTTTT CASSSTSGYSGELFF
TRBJ2-1 - TRBV25-1 TRBD2 TGTGCCAGCAGTGAATATGTAGCGGGAGAGCACAATGAGCAGTTCTTC CASSEYVAGEHNEQFF
TRBJ2-1 - TRBV27 - TGTGCCAGCAGCTATCCCGCTTCCGAGCAGTTCTTC CASSYPASEQFF
TRBJ2-3 - TRBV19 TRBD1 TGTGCCAGTGATACAGGGGGCTGGGGCACAGATACGCAGTATTTT CASDTGGWGTDTQYF
TRBJ2-5 - TRBV25-1 - TGTGCCAGCAGTGAACTGGTTGGGTCGGGGTTCCAAGAGACCCAGTACTTC CASSELVGSGFQETQYF
TRBJ2-2 few TRBV27 - TGTGCCAGCAGTTCCCCGACATGGATCGGCACCGGGGAGCTGTTTTTT CASSSPTWIGTGELFF
TRBJ2-2 - TRBV5-6 TRBD2 TGTGCCAGCATCTCGACTAGCGGGGGTGCTAGGGGCACCGGGGAGCTGTTTTTT CASISTSGGARGTGELFF
TRBJ2-5 - TRBV5-1 TRBD1 TGCGCCAGCAGCCTTCCTCAGGGACAGGGGAAAGAGACCCAGTACTTC CASSLPQGQGKETQYF
TRBJ2-5 - TRBV2 - TGTGCCAGCAGAAGAAGGGACACCTCACGGGAGACCCAGTACTTC CASRRRDTSRETQYF
TRBJ2-3 - TRBV5-4 - TGTGCCAGCAGCTTGGGACGACAGGTATCAGATACGCAGTATTTT CASSLGRQVSDTQYF
TRBJ2-3 - TRBV12-5 - TGTGCTAGTGGTTTGGTACATGGCGGCCGCACAGATACGCAGTATTTT CASGLVHGGRTDTQYF
TRBJ2-5 - TRBV4-3 TRBD1 TGCGCCAGCAGCCAAGAGATCCAGGGGGCCTTTCCAGAGACCCAGTACTTC CASSQEIQGAFPETQYF
TRBJ2-2 - TRBV6-5 - TGTGCCACCCGACTCTCGAACACCGGGGAGCTGTTTTTT CATRLSNTGELFF
TRBJ1-2 once TRBV4-3 - TGCGCCAGCAGCCCGGGACTTAACTATGGCTACACCTTC CASSPGLNYGYTF
TRBJ2-2 - TRBV5-4 - TGTGCCAGCAGCTTTGAGTTACGGAGCGTCGGGGAGCTGTTTTTT CASSFELRSVGELFF
TRBJ2-5 - TRBV18 - TGTGCCAGCTCACCGGCAGGGGAGACCCAGTACTTC CASSPAGETQYF
TRBJ2-2 - TRBV5-6 - TGTGCCAGCAGCTTGGTCCAGGGCGTAACCGGGGAGCTGTTTTTT CASSLVQGVTGELFF
TRBJ1-3 - TRBV6-2/TRBV6-3 TRBD1 TGTGCCAGCAGCAGAGCCCAGGGGGCCACTGGAAACACCATATATTTT CASSRAQGATGNTIYF
TRBJ2-3 - TRBV18 TRBD2 TGTGCCAGCTCACCACCAATTCGGGGACTAGAAGATCTCCGGACTCATACGCAGTATTTT CASSPPIRGLEDLRTHTQYF
TRBJ1-1 - TRBV6-6 - TGTGCCAGCAGTTACTCGGGCCTCATGAACACTGAAGCTTTCTTT CASSYSGLMNTEAFF
TRBJ2-6 few TRBV10-2 - TGCGCCAGCAGAGGCGGGGGGGCCAACGTCCTGACTTTC CASRGGGANVLTF
TRBJ2-1 - TRBV3-1/TRBV3-2 - TGTGCCAGCAGCCCGACTAGATCGGATGAGCAGTTCTTC CASSPTRSDEQFF
TRBJ1-2 - TRBV5-1 - TGCGCCAGCAGCTTGGCCGAGGCCCAGGGCTATGGCTACACCTTC CASSLAEAQGYGYTF
TRBJ1-2 - TRBV5-1 TRBD1 TGCGCCAGCAGCTTACAGGGGATTCCTAACTATGGCTACACCTTC CASSLQGIPNYGYTF
TRBJ1-1 - TRBV20-1 - TGCAGTGCTAGTCTGGGGAGGGACACTGAAGCTTTCTTT CSASLGRDTEAFF
TRBJ2-5 once TRBV6-5 - TGTGCCAGCAGACGAACAACCTCAGGGGAGACCCAGTACTTC CASRRTTSGETQYF
TRBJ1-4 - TRBV2 TRBD1 TGTGCCAGCAGGACAGGGATGGCTAATGAAAAACTGTTTTTT CASRTGMANEKLFF
TRBJ1-1 - TRBV6-5 - TGTGCCAGCAGTCAACTAGGGAGGGTAAAGACTGAAGCTTTCTTT CASSQLGRVKTEAFF
TRBJ1-3 - TRBV7-2 - TGTGCCAGCAGCTGGGACATAACCGGCTCTGGAAACACCATATATTTT CASSWDITGSGNTIYF
TRBJ2-1 - TRBV5-1 TRBD2 TGCGCCAGCAGCCCCGGACTAGCGGGATCCGATGAGCAGTTCTTC CASSPGLAGSDEQFF
TRBJ1-1 - TRBV28 TRBD1 TGTGCCACCGGACAGGGCTGGACTGAAGCTTTCTTT CATGQGWTEAFF